Listed here are 15 T cell receptor beta chains from one sample, sequenced in a study of T cell responses to AZD1222 COVID-19 vaccine. Sequencing was performed with immunoSEQ multiplex PCR; in TCRdb, only in-frame clones are kept and a portion is missing. The table records 33,000 or so clones, around nine tenths of them present only once. The sample here was peripheral blood, taken 28 days after the second AZD1222 dose. These receptors came from an adult who received the AZD1222 COVID-19 vaccine.

This clone is a singleton in its sample. The V call is TRBV27, the J call TRBJ1-1; D possibly corresponds to TRBD1 (6 bases). The V end lost 6 bases, the J end lost 0 bases, and 11 bases lay between the germline ends. The CDR3 sequence is 14 residues long. Per the germline V gene, CDR1 is MNHEY and CDR2 is SMNVEV (reference sequence). The CDR3 DNA sequence: TGTGCCAGCAGGCCGACAGGCATGAACACTGAAGCTTTCTTT. Translation gives CASRPTGMNTEAFF.

V gene TRBV3-1 (or the pseudogene TRBV3-2) combines with J gene TRBJ1-1, with a possible D match to TRBD1 (5 bases). The CDR3 runs to 15 residues. V was shortened by 4 bases and J by 1 base, with 13 bases between the two germline ends. Germline V CDR1 and CDR2: LGHDT, YNNKEL (reference sequence). DNA of the CDR3: TGTGCCAGCAGCCCGACGGGGGTCGAGAACACTGAAGCTTTCTTT. It specifies CASSPTGVENTEAFF.

The J gene is TRBJ2-1, the V gene TRBV24-1; possibly TRBD1 or TRBD2 for D (6 bases each). The germline V gene encodes CDR1 KGHDR and CDR2 SFDVKD. This CDR3 has 14 residues. Trimming pared 7 bases from V and 5 bases from J, leaving 14 bases between. The CDR3 loop is CATSRGPLNNEQFF. The CDR3 DNA sequence: TGTGCCACCAGCCGGGGGCCCCTAAACAATGAGCAGTTCTTC.

The rearrangement joins TRBV18 to TRBJ1-4; D is undetermined. Germline V gene data show CDR1 as KGHSH and CDR2 as LQKENI. This CDR3 is built from 13 residues. V was clipped by 2 bases and J by 13 bases, with 14 bases between them. The DNA of the CDR3 is TGTGCCAGCTCACCAGACCAAGACCGGGGACTGTTTTTT. Its translation is CASSPDQDRGLFF.

This chain joins TRBV20-1 and TRBJ1-5; no clear D. CDR1 and CDR2 (germline): DFQATT, SNEGSKA (reference sequence). V lost 3 bases to trimming and J lost 4 bases, with 10 bases between them. The CDR3 has 13 amino acids. The CDR3 reads CSASVSQNQPQHF. The CDR3 DNA sequence: TGCAGTGCTAGTGTCTCTCAGAATCAGCCCCAGCATTTT.

The chain combines TRBV6-2 or TRBV6-3 with TRBJ2-7; TRBD2 matches 12 bases. V was pared by 2 bases and J by 1 base, with 12 bases of the junction left unmatched. This CDR3 is built from 19 residues. Looked up from germline, CDR1 is MNHEY and CDR2 is SVGEGT. For the CDR3, the DNA is TGTGCCAGCAGTTACGTGTGGACTAGCGGGGAGCGAAGTTCCTACGAGCAGTACTTC. Translation gives CASSYVWTSGERSSYEQYF.

The V and J genes are TRBV6-1 and TRBJ2-2; unclear D gene. The V end lost 2 bases, the J end lost 0 bases, and 4 bases lay between the germline ends. The germline CDR1 and CDR2 sequences are MNHNS and SASEGT. This CDR3 comprises 14 residues. Here the CDR3 reads CASSEIPNTGELFF. In nucleotides, the CDR3 is TGTGCCAGCAGTGAAATCCCGAACACCGGGGAGCTGTTTTTT.

The chain employs TRBV6-1 and TRBJ1-1, with no clear D. CDR1 and CDR2 (germline): MNHNS, SASEGT. V lost 3 bases and J 1 base, leaving 12 bases between the germline ends. The CDR3 length is 15 residues. The CDR3 DNA sequence: TGTGCCAGCAGTGAGGCCCGGATTGAGAACACTGAAGCTTTCTTT. The encoded protein is CASSEARIENTEAFF.

The chain employs TRBV24-1 and TRBJ1-5; unclear D gene. The V end lost 3 bases, the J end lost 3 bases, and 11 bases lay between the germline ends. The CDR3 loop spans 15 amino acids. Looked up from germline, CDR1 is KGHDR and CDR2 is SFDVKD. This CDR3 is CATSDPGIPNQPQHF. CDR3 DNA sequence: TGTGCCACCAGTGATCCGGGCATACCCAATCAGCCCCAGCATTTT.

This chain connects TRBV15 to TRBJ1-1; no firm D call. The length of the CDR3 is 15 residues. Germline CDR1 and CDR2: LNHNV and YYDKDF (reference sequence). V was clipped by 1 base and J by 6 bases, with 15 bases between them. The CDR3 here is CATSRVGGIVSEAFF. The CDR3 region has the DNA TGTGCCACCAGCAGAGTCGGAGGGATTGTTTCTGAAGCTTTCTTT.

This clone was recorded a few times. The CDR3 sequence: CASSRLTGGYEQYF. The CDR3 coding sequence is TGTGCCAGCAGCCGCTTGACAGGGGGGTACGAGCAGTACTTC. V and J are TRBV11-2 and TRBJ2-7; 9 positions match TRBD1. The CDR3 has 14 residues. The ends lost 5 bases at V and 4 bases at J; junction bases unmatched: 6. From germline, CDR1 is SGHAT and CDR2 FQNNGV.

Remarks on this clone: One junction end disagrees with the germline gene, perhaps due to a read error. This chain uses TRBV7-2 with TRBJ2-4; D remains unclear. There are 13 residues in the CDR3. From germline, CDR1 is SGHTA and CDR2 FQGNSA. The DNA for the CDR3 is TGTGCCAGCGGAGACCGGGCCATAAACATTCAGTACTTC. As protein: CASGDRAINIQYF.

The genes are TRBV7-9 and TRBJ1-4; D gene uncertain. This CDR3 is built from 14 residues. Germline V gives CDR1 SEHNR, CDR2 FQNEAQ (reference sequence). The V end was cut by 1 base, the J end by 7 bases, with 10 bases between. CDR3 in amino acids: CASSLETEGEKLFF. CDR3 DNA sequence: TGTGCCAGCAGCTTAGAGACGGAGGGTGAAAAACTGTTTTTT.

The chain uses TRBV6-5 and TRBJ2-7; TRBD1 matches 9 bases. V lost 3 bases to trimming and J lost 3 bases; unmatched junction nucleotides: 9. The CDR3 has 16 amino acids. Germline assignment: CDR1 MNHEY and CDR2 SVGAGI. CDR3 nucleotide sequence: TGTGCCAGCAGTTATTCGCCGGGACAGGGAAACTACGAGCAGTACTTC. Protein: CASSYSPGQGNYEQYF.

This chain uses TRBV27 with TRBJ1-6; TRBD1 might be the D (6 bases). Germline V CDR1 and CDR2: MNHEY, SMNVEV (reference sequence). CDR3 size: 18 residues. Trimming took off 0 bases at V and 1 base at J, with 13 bases between the two ends. The chain's CDR3 is CASSLSPAGVSYNSPLHF. CDR3 sequence (DNA): TGTGCCAGCAGTTTATCCCCCGCAGGGGTTTCCTATAATTCACCCCTCCACTTT.